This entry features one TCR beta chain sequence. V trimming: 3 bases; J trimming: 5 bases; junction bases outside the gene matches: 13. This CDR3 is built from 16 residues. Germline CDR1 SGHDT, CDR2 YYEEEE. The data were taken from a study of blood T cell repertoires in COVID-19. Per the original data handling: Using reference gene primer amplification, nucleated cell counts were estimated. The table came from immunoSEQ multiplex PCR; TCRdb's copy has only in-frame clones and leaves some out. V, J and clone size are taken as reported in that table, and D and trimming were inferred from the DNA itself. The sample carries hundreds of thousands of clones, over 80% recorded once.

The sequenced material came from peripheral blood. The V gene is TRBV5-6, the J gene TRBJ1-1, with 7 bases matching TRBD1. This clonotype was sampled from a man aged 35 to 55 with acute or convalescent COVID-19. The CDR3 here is CASSSRQGGPGTEAFF. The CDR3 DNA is TGTGCCAGCAGCTCCAGGCAGGGGGGCCCGGGGACTGAAGCTTTCTTT.